This T cell receptor beta chain was sequenced for a study of beta chain features in type 1 diabetes. The study, taken as a whole, reports: Comparison showed that naive, central memory and Treg TCRB repertoires appeared more similar among patients than among healthy donors. Shorter templates may be favored by PCR, equally so in patients and controls. The study found fewer insertions and more deletions at VDJ junctions in type 1 diabetes patients.

TCRB transcripts that were expressed got sequenced, as all of the isolated RNA had been reverse transcribed. The assay was immunoSEQ multiplex PCR, and TCRdb's table has in-frame clones only and misses some. The table includes over 500,000 clones, 15% to 18% detected once. Sorting that relied on CD45RO/CCR7/CD25/CD127/CD95/CD27 yielded CD4+ naive, central memory, regulatory and stem cell-like memory cells. Concerning this clone: The antigen remains undetermined.

V was pared by 6 bases and J by 1 base, with 7 bases of the junction left unmatched. Germline loops: CDR1 MDHEN, CDR2 SYDVKM. The CDR3 loop spans 16 amino acids. The chain employs TRBV28 and TRBJ1-5; TRBD1 matches at 9 bases. Sequencing was done on a sample of naive CD4+ T cells from blood. The clonotype originates from a man aged 18 to 30 in good health. The chain's CDR3 is CASSRTGVGSNQPQHF. The CDR3 DNA reads TGTGCCAGCAGCCGGACAGGGGTCGGGAGCAATCAGCCCCAGCATTTT.